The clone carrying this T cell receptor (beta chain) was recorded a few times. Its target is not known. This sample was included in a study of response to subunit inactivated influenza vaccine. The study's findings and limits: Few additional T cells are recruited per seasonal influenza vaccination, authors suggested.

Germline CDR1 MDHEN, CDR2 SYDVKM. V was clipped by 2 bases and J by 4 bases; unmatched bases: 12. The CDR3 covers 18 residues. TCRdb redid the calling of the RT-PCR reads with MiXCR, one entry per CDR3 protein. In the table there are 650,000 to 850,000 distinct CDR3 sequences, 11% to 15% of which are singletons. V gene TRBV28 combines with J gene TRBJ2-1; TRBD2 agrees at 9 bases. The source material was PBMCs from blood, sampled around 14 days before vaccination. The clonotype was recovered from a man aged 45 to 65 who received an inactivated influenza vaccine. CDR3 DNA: TGTGCCAGCAGTTTAAGGCTAGCGGGGCTGGTAGGGTACAATGAGCAGTTCTTC. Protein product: CASSLRLAGLVGYNEQFF.